The 8 T cell receptor beta chains in this list originate from one sample, sequenced in a study of tumor-infiltrating lymphocytes in primary liver carcinoma (dated by TCRdb to 2017 to 2019). Total RNA and DNA were co-extracted from about 19-30 mg of bulk tissue with the AllPrep DNA/RNA mini kit, without cell sorting. The instrument given in TCRdb is Illumina HiSeq 2500. A constant-region primer and ProtoScript II reverse transcriptase were used to reverse-transcribe TCRbeta-specific cDNA from 500 ng total RNA. Construction of the TCRbeta libraries relied on three nested rounds of multiplex PCR, following a slightly modified ARM-PCR procedure. The first two PCR rounds used multiplex TRBV1-TRBV30 forward primers with a Cbeta reverse primer, each for roughly 10 cycles. The raw public reads went through TCRdb reprocessing: fastp at Q25, MiXCR clone calling, in-frame beta chains kept. All rows with the same CDR3 protein become a single entry with the most common DNA and genes. Within this sample are about 92,000 distinct CDR3 sequences, with about 73% of them counted one time only. Under 30% of the sample is in the top ten clones.

The sequenced sample was tumor-adjacent normal liver tissue. These receptor sequences come from a man aged 35-49 years with primary liver carcinoma and hepatitis B virus infection.

V usage is TRBV7-9 and J usage is TRBJ2-7; D could derive from TRBD1 or TRBD2 (5 bases each). Germline V lookup: CDR1 SEHNR, CDR2 FQNEAQ (reference sequence). V dropped 4 bases and J dropped 7 bases, with 17 bases sitting between them. The CDR3 contains 14 residues. CDR3: CASSSGASWGEQYF. The CDR3 DNA reads TGTGCCAGCAGCTCCGGGGCATCCTGGGGGGAGCAGTACTTC.

The CDR3, as DNA: TGTGCCAGCAGCCCCCGATTAGCATCAGTTACGCAGTATTTT. The encoded protein is CASSPRLASVTQYF. V and J are TRBV11-2 and TRBJ2-3, with D unclear. CDR1 is SGHAT and CDR2 is FQNNGV in the germline V gene. The CDR3 length is 14 residues. Trimming took off 5 bases at V and 8 bases at J, with 17 bases between the two ends.

Concerning this clonotype: The junction departs from germline at one end; a sequencing error may be responsible. J is TRBJ1-1 and V is TRBV5-5; D is uncertain. The germline gives CDR1 SGHKS, CDR2 YYEKEE (reference sequence). This CDR3 has 14 residues. In nucleotides, the CDR3 is TGTGCCGGCAGTCATAAAGGGTCTTCCCCTGAAGCTTTCTTT. Protein sequence: CAGSHKGSSPEAFF. Drawing the rest from reference TRBV5-5 and TRBJ1-1, the complete variable domain is DAGVTQSPTHLIKTRGQQVTLRCSPISGHKSVSWYQQVLGQGPQFIFQYYEKEERGRGNFPDRFSARQFPNYSSELNVNALLLGDSALYLCAGSHKGSSPEAFFGQGTRLTVV.

As concerns this clonotype: Compared with germline, one end of the junction differs, possibly owing to a read error. J is TRBJ2-3 and V is TRBV11-1; TRBD1 agrees at 8 bases. The germline gives CDR1 SGHAT, CDR2 FQDESV (reference sequence). The CDR3 contains 15 residues. The CDR3: CVSSLRGTGGDTQYF. The CDR3 nucleotides are TGTGTCAGCAGCTTACGAGGTACAGGGGGGGATACGCAGTATTTT.

On this clonotype: The missing conserved phenylalanine or tryptophan at the end of this CDR3 makes a read error likely. This rearrangement joins TRBV11-2 to TRBJ1-2; tentatively, D is TRBD1 (6 bases). Germline lookup yields CDR1 SGHAT and CDR2 FQNNGV. This CDR3 comprises 14 residues. CDR3 residues: CACSLGAGARGYTS. The DNA for the CDR3 is TGTGCCTGCAGCTTAGGGGCGGGGGCGCGAGGCTACACCTCC.

Comment on this clonotype: A much larger clone differs by one base, so this may be a read error. The chain has TRBV6-5 and TRBJ2-3, with no clear D. CDR1 and CDR2 from the germline V gene are MNHEY and SVGAGI. The CDR3 runs 14 residues. The CDR3 spells CTSSYQTPTDTQYF. The CDR3 DNA is TGTACCAGCAGTTACCAAACTCCCACAGATACGCAGTATTTT.

The chain combines TRBV5-1 with TRBJ1-1; D is unclear. Germline-derived CDR1 and CDR2 are SGHRS and YFSETQ. V lost 2 bases and J 1 base, leaving 6 bases between the germline ends. The CDR3 is made up of 13 amino acids. The CDR3 bases are TGCGCCAGCAGCTTCAACGGGAACACTGAAGCTTTCTTT. Residues: CASSFNGNTEAFF.

On this clonotype itself: A much larger clone sits a single nucleotide away, making a read error possible. The chain is built from TRBV10-3 and TRBJ2-7; 8 positions match TRBD2. The CDR3 covers 14 residues. The trim removed 6 bases at V and 7 bases at J, leaving 11 bases unmatched. The germline V gene has CDR1 ENHRY and CDR2 SYGVKD. CDR3 region: CAIRDTGLVREQYF. In DNA form, the CDR3 reads TGTGCCATCAGAGATACGGGACTAGTAAGGGAGCAGTACTTC.